These 12 T cell receptor beta chains were all obtained from the same sample, sequenced in a study of siplizumab effects on memory and regulatory T cells. Repertoires were generated with immunoSEQ multiplex PCR, while TCRdb's copy carries only in-frame clones and drops some. Of roughly 97,000 clones in the sample, nearly 95% were seen once. The sequenced sample was Tregs sorted from blood. These TCRs come from a human donor in good health.

The CDR3 spells CSASPSAGIFF. CDR3 bases: TGCAGTGCTAGTCCCTCCGCGGGCATATTCTTT. The chain links TRBV20-1 to TRBJ1-1; unclear D gene. In germline, CDR1 is DFQATT, CDR2 SNEGSKA (reference sequence). This CDR3 contains 11 residues. V was clipped by 3 bases and J by 14 bases, with 16 bases between them.

The chain couples TRBV7-2 to TRBJ1-6, with a tentative D call TRBD1 (5 bases). V was cut by 1 base and J by 5 bases, with 9 bases left in between. Germline CDR1 reads SGHTA; CDR2 reads FQGNSA. CDR3 length: 15 residues. The CDR3 loop is CASSLVRENNSPLHF. The DNA of the CDR3 is TGTGCCAGCAGCTTAGTCAGGGAGAATAATTCACCCCTCCACTTT.

The chain is built from TRBV6-5 and TRBJ2-1; 7 bases are a match to TRBD2. Germline lookup yields CDR1 MNHEY and CDR2 SVGAGI. This CDR3 is 13 amino acids long. Trimming at V came to 3 bases and at J to 9 bases, leaving 5 bases not matched to a gene. The CDR3 spells CASSYPGRGEQFF. CDR3 sequence (DNA): TGTGCCAGCAGTTATCCAGGGAGGGGTGAGCAGTTCTTC.

V gene TRBV11-3 combines with J gene TRBJ1-1, with unresolved D. Trimming pared 1 base from V and 2 bases from J, leaving 8 bases between. Germline-derived CDR1 and CDR2 are SGHNT and YENEEA. The CDR3 loop spans 14 amino acids. Here the CDR3 DNA reads TGTGCCAGCAGCTTAGGCGGACGCAACACTGAAGCTTTCTTT. Protein: CASSLGGRNTEAFF. The full variable domain, with the rest looked up from reference TRBV11-3 and TRBJ1-1, is EAGVVQSPRYKIIEKKQPVAFWCNPISGHNTLYWYLQNLGQGPELLIRYENEEAVDDSQLPKDRFSAERLKGVDSTLKIQPAELGDSAVYLCASSLGGRNTEAFFGQGTRLTVV.

Here the CDR3 reads CASSFSPFGGANVPNTGELFF. The CDR3 DNA reads TGCGCCAGCAGCTTCTCGCCCTTTGGCGGGGCGAACGTACCGAACACCGGGGAGCTGTTTTTT. V is TRBV5-1 and J is TRBJ2-2, with a weak D call TRBD2 (6 bases). Trimming stripped 2 bases from V and 0 bases from J, with 26 bases between. This CDR3 is 21 amino acids long. Germline values: CDR1 SGHRS, CDR2 YFSETQ.

This chain links TRBV6-6 with TRBJ1-2; 10 nucleotides line up with TRBD1. The ends lost 5 bases at V and 4 bases at J; junction bases unmatched: 4. The CDR3 runs to 14 residues. Looked up from germline, CDR1 is MNHNY and CDR2 is SVGAGI (reference sequence). CDR3 DNA: TGTGCCAGCAGTGACAGGGGGCTCGGCTATGGCTACACCTTC. It translates to CASSDRGLGYGYTF.

The V call is TRBV7-3, the J call TRBJ1-2, with D hard to call. The CDR3 loop spans 14 amino acids. In germline, CDR1 is SGHTA, CDR2 FQGTGA. V lost 5 bases, J lost 1 base, and 11 bases lay in between. The CDR3 bases are TGTGCCAGCAGCCCCGGACGGGATAACTATGGCTACACCTTC. The encoded protein is CASSPGRDNYGYTF. The complete variable domain, with remaining parts taken from reference TRBV7-3 and TRBJ1-2, reads GAGVSQTPSNKVTEKGKYVELRCDPISGHTALYWYRQSLGQGPEFLIYFQGTGAADDSGLPNDRFFAVRPEGSVSTLKIQRTERGDSAVYLCASSPGRDNYGYTFGSGTRLTVV.

The rearrangement uses TRBV4-2 and TRBJ1-2, with 9 bases identical to TRBD1. CDR1 is LGHNA and CDR2 is YNFKEQ in the germline V gene. The CDR3 covers 19 residues. V dropped 1 base and J dropped 6; count of bases not matched to a gene: 18. DNA of the CDR3: TGTGCCAGCAGCCAAGGACGAGCCCCAACAGGGGGCCCCTTTAATGGCTACACCTTC. Translating it yields CASSQGRAPTGGPFNGYTF.

This chain uses TRBV5-1 with TRBJ2-3; the D gene is possibly TRBD1 (6 bases). The CDR3 loop spans 14 amino acids. V lost 1 base and J 5 bases, leaving 11 bases between the germline ends. Per germline, CDR1 SGHRS and CDR2 YFSETQ. The CDR3 DNA reads TGCGCCAGCAGCTTGACAGGGTGGGGAGATACGCAGTATTTT. As protein: CASSLTGWGDTQYF. Together with reference TRBV5-1 and TRBJ2-3, the CDR3 gives the full variable domain: KAGVTQTPRYLIKTRGQQVTLSCSPISGHRSVSWYQQTPGQGLQFLFEYFSETQRNKGNFPGRFSGRQFSNSRSEMNVSTLELGDSALYLCASSLTGWGDTQYFGPGTRLTVL.

The chain combines TRBV9 with TRBJ2-3; 9 bases agree with TRBD2. V lost 3 bases to trimming and J lost 6 bases; unmatched junction nucleotides: 11. This CDR3 is built from 16 residues. Germline values: CDR1 SGDLS, CDR2 YYNGEE. The CDR3 spells CASSGYSGGRGDTQYF. The DNA for the CDR3 is TGTGCCAGCAGCGGATATAGCGGGGGCCGGGGTGATACGCAGTATTTT. Filled out from reference TRBV9 and TRBJ2-3, the complete variable domain reads DSGVTQTPKHLITATGQRVTLRCSPRSGDLSVYWYQQSLDQGLQFLIQYYNGEERAKGNILERFSAQQFPDLHSELNLSSLELGDSALYFCASSGYSGGRGDTQYFGPGTRLTVL.

The chain links TRBV11-2 to TRBJ2-7; tentative D call: TRBD1 (6 bases). CDR1 is SGHAT, CDR2 FQNNGV, per germline. The ends were cut back, 6 bases at V and 3 bases at J, with 12 bases in the middle. CDR3 length: 13 residues. CDR3 sequence (DNA): TGTGCCAGCAGTCAACAGGGTCTCTACGAGCAGTACTTC. This encodes CASSQQGLYEQYF.

As for this clone: In the same sample, other DNA sequences code for this CDR3. The chain links TRBV7-9 to TRBJ2-5; D not resolved. Germline V lookup: CDR1 SEHNR, CDR2 FQNEAQ (reference sequence). The CDR3 spans 11 residues. V lost 8 bases, J lost 5 bases, and 9 bases lay in between. CDR3 coding DNA: TGTGCCAGCTCCCTGGCGGAGACCCAGTACTTC. Amino acid sequence: CASSLAETQYF.